The source of this TCR beta chain is a study of cytomegalovirus exposure and HLA in healthy donors. The PCR used 60 Vbeta and 13 Jbeta primers. TCRdb's table, derived via immunoSEQ multiplex PCR, lists solely in-frame clones and lacks some. The sample consists of approximately 80,000 clones, 55% to 85% of them appearing once. This clone was observed a single time. CDR1 is SGHTA and CDR2 is FQGNSA in the germline V gene. Unmatched junction bases numbered 7, after V lost 0 bases and J lost 2 bases. This CDR3 is 16 amino acids long. The chain couples TRBV7-2 to TRBJ2-7, with 7 nucleotides matching TRBD2. The source material was PBMCs. The TCR originated in a woman between 40 and 55 years old in good health and CMV-seropositive. CDR3 in amino acids: CASSLAGGSGAYEQYF. The CDR3 nucleotides read TGTGCCAGCAGCTTAGCGGGCGGGAGCGGCGCCTACGAGCAGTACTTC. The whole variable domain, filled in from reference TRBV7-2 and TRBJ2-7, reads GAGVSQSPSNKVTEKGKDVELRCDPISGHTALYWYRQSLGQGLEFLIYFQGNSAPDKSGLPSDRFSAERTGGSVSTLTIQRTQQEDSAVYLCASSLAGGSGAYEQYFGPGTRLTVT.